This T cell receptor beta chain was identified during a study of T cell repertoires in cytomegalovirus infection. Overall study: In public TCR beta signatures, there were indications of both CMV infection and matching HLA type. General study findings and limits: CMV-specific TCR beta clonotypes restricted by HLA-C were the ones dominating the ex vivo response. Accumulated public TCR beta family frequency recognized individuals carrying CMV together with the relevant HLA.

MiXCR was run by TCRdb on the reads, yielding one entry per CDR3 protein. The data show 150,000 to 200,000 distinct CDR3 sequences, about an eighth seen once. This clonotype has at least ten counts. Its matching antigen is unknown. Between the trimmed V and J ends, which lost 3 bases and 0 bases, there was a span of 10 bases. CDR1 is SGHTA and CDR2 is FQGNSA in the germline V gene. The CDR3 is 15 amino acids. Source material: PBMCs. The receptor was derived from a human donor in good health (CMV status not recorded). Some clones in this sample may be carry-over from other donors' samples. The chain is built from TRBV7-2 and TRBJ2-3; D perhaps matches TRBD2 (6 bases). The CDR3 region has the DNA TGTGCCAGCAGCTTGGAGGGGCCGAGCACAGATACGCAGTATTTT. It is translated as CASSLEGPSTDTQYF.